These 25 T cell receptor beta chains originate from one sample sequenced in a study of T cell responses to AZD1222 COVID-19 vaccine. Sequencing was performed with immunoSEQ multiplex PCR; in TCRdb, only in-frame clones are kept and a portion is missing. Among roughly 70,000 clones, about four fifths were seen once, and the ten largest hold approximately 23%. The material was peripheral blood, obtained on day 0 of MenACWY control vaccination. These receptors were taken from an adult in good health.

The chain has TRBV3-1 (or the pseudogene TRBV3-2) and TRBJ2-7; D unclear. There are 15 residues in the CDR3. The ends were cut back, 1 base at V and 4 bases at J, with 14 bases in the middle. Germline V gives CDR1 LGHDT, CDR2 YNNKEL (reference sequence). The CDR3 DNA is TGTGCCAGCAGCCAAGTACCAGGATCAGGATACGAGCAGTACTTC. Protein: CASSQVPGSGYEQYF.

The V and J genes are TRBV19 and TRBJ1-1; no definite D call. This CDR3 contains 14 residues. Germline V gene sequence: CDR1 LNHDA, CDR2 SQIVND (reference sequence). Deletions cut 0 bases from V and 0 bases from J, with 5 bases between. In DNA form, the CDR3 reads TGTGCCAGTAGTATAGAGGGAGTGAACACTGAAGCTTTCTTT. Its translation: CASSIEGVNTEAFF. The full variable domain, in which reference TRBV19 and TRBJ1-1 provide the parts outside the CDR3, is DGGITQSPKYLFRKEGQNVTLSCEQNLNHDAMYWYRQDPGQGLRLIYYSQIVNDFQKGDIAEGYSVSREKKESFPLTVTSAQKNPTAFYLCASSIEGVNTEAFFGQGTRLTVV.

The table lists this clone with a few counts. The chain is built from TRBV2 and TRBJ1-1; D not certain. The CDR3 covers 13 residues. Germline CDR1 reads SNHLY; CDR2 reads FYNNEI. V was clipped by 7 bases and J by 2 bases, with 11 bases between them. CDR3 amino acids: CASNRDPNTEAFF. DNA of the CDR3: TGTGCCAGCAATCGGGATCCTAACACTGAAGCTTTCTTT.

The rearrangement uses TRBV6-5 and TRBJ1-1; D is unclear. CDR3 size: 12 residues. Trimming pared 6 bases from V and 1 base from J, leaving 6 bases between. Germline V gene sequence: CDR1 MNHEY, CDR2 SVGAGI. This chain's CDR3 is CASRRQNTEAFF. CDR3 nucleotides: TGTGCCAGCAGACGACAGAACACTGAAGCTTTCTTT.

This clone was observed many times. This sequence joins TRBV12-3 or TRBV12-4 and TRBJ1-1; D gene ambiguous. V lost 5 bases, J lost 2 bases, and 6 bases lay in between. The CDR3 extends over 12 amino acids. DNA for the CDR3: TGTGCCAGCAGTCGGCGTAACACTGAAGCTTTCTTT. Amino acids: CASSRRNTEAFF.

This chain joins TRBV6-1 and TRBJ2-3; D gene unclear. Germline-derived CDR1 and CDR2 are MNHNS and SASEGT. V was clipped by 4 bases and J by 0 bases, with 14 bases between them. The CDR3 is 16 residues long. The CDR3 loop is CASSGVDPVSTDTQYF. CDR3 coding DNA: TGTGCCAGCAGTGGAGTAGATCCCGTCAGCACAGATACGCAGTATTTT.

The chain uses TRBV2 and TRBJ1-6; D is unclear. Germline assignment: CDR1 SNHLY and CDR2 FYNNEI. V lost 3 bases to trimming and J lost 9 bases, with 12 bases between them. The CDR3 is made up of 14 amino acids. The DNA of the CDR3 is TGTGCCAGCAGTGACCTTCTATACGGTTCACCCCTCCACTTT. The encoded protein is CASSDLLYGSPLHF.

The V call is TRBV11-3, the J call TRBJ2-1; 13 bases align to TRBD2. Per germline, CDR1 SGHNT and CDR2 YENEEA. The V gene end was trimmed by 5 bases and the J gene end by 5 bases; junction bases not matched to a gene: 3. The CDR3 loop spans 15 amino acids. DNA for the CDR3: TGTGCCAGCAGCGGGGGACTAGCGGGGAACAATGAGCAGTTCTTC. Its protein product is CASSGGLAGNNEQFF.

This rearrangement joins TRBV19 to TRBJ1-5, with D perhaps matching TRBD1 (5 bases). Germline CDR1 reads LNHDA; CDR2 reads SQIVND (reference sequence). The CDR3 has 13 residues. CDR3 nucleotides: TGTGCTACGACAGACAATGGCTATCAGCCCCAGCATTTT. It is translated as CATTDNGYQPQHF.

This clone was recorded a few times. The chain uses TRBV13 and TRBJ1-2, with D hard to call. The germline V gene has CDR1 PRHDT and CDR2 FYEKMQ (reference sequence). This CDR3 spans 13 amino acids. V lost 4 bases and J 0 bases, leaving 6 bases between the germline ends. CDR3 loop: CASSSPPNYGYTF. The CDR3 nucleotides read TGTGCCAGCAGCTCCCCTCCTAACTATGGCTACACCTTC.

The chain employs TRBV11-2 and TRBJ2-7; 9 nucleotides line up with TRBD2. Germline values: CDR1 SGHAT, CDR2 FQNNGV. This CDR3 has 14 amino acids. V shed 3 bases and J 6 bases; nucleotides not matched to a gene: 6. The CDR3: CASSFSSSGSEQYF. The DNA for the CDR3 is TGTGCCAGCAGCTTCAGTAGTAGCGGGAGCGAGCAGTACTTC.

This rearrangement joins TRBV11-2 to TRBJ2-5, with 9 positions matching TRBD1. The ends lost 0 bases at V and 4 bases at J; junction bases unmatched: 3. Germline V gives CDR1 SGHAT, CDR2 FQNNGV. The CDR3 is 15 residues long. This CDR3 reads CASSLDSGQGETQYF. The CDR3 region has the DNA TGTGCCAGCAGCTTAGATTCGGGACAGGGAGAGACCCAGTACTTC.

The V call is TRBV2, the J call TRBJ2-7; no clear D. CDR3 length: 11 amino acids. The germline V gene encodes CDR1 SNHLY and CDR2 FYNNEI. Trimming removed 4 bases from V and 5 bases from J, with 6 bases in between. CDR3 residues: CASSVTHEQYF. The CDR3 DNA is TGTGCCAGCAGTGTCACCCACGAGCAGTACTTC.

The chain has TRBV28 and TRBJ2-7; D uncertain. Germline assignment: CDR1 MDHEN and CDR2 SYDVKM. This CDR3 is 11 amino acids long. V was shortened by 6 bases and J by 3 bases, with 6 bases between the two germline ends. The CDR3: CASRDYYEQYF. In DNA, the CDR3 is TGTGCCAGCAGGGATTACTACGAGCAGTACTTC.

The rearrangement joins TRBV2 to TRBJ1-4; D gene ambiguous. This CDR3 region has 11 residues. In germline, CDR1 is SNHLY, CDR2 FYNNEI. Trimming removed 7 bases at V and 4 bases at J, with 4 bases between. The CDR3 region is CASNGNEKLFF. The CDR3 coding sequence is TGTGCCAGCAACGGTAATGAAAAACTGTTTTTT. Looking up the rest from reference TRBV2 and TRBJ1-4 gives the full variable domain: EPEVTQTPSHQVTQMGQEVILRCVPISNHLYFYWYRQILGQKVEFLVSFYNNEISEKSEIFDDQFSVERPDGSNFTLKIRSTKLEDSAMYFCASNGNEKLFFGSGTQLSVL.

This clone was recorded only once. V gene TRBV5-1 combines with J gene TRBJ2-7; a possible D gene is TRBD1 (6 bases). CDR3 size: 16 residues. Germline CDR1 reads SGHRS; CDR2 reads YFSETQ. Trimming removed 0 bases from V and 5 bases from J, with 18 bases in between. CDR3 in amino acids: CASSLAGTSLGDEQYF. CDR3 sequence (DNA): TGCGCCAGCAGCTTGGCCGGGACATCCCTAGGGGACGAGCAGTACTTC.

The rearrangement joins TRBV5-1 to TRBJ1-2; the match to TRBD1 covers 11 bases. Germline-derived CDR1 and CDR2 are SGHRS and YFSETQ. J lost 8 bases, V lost 4 bases, and 7 bases had no gene match. The CDR3 is 14 residues long. The CDR3 DNA reads as TGCGCCAGCAGCGTGGGGACAGGGGGTGACGGCTACACCTTC. Amino acid sequence: CASSVGTGGDGYTF.

The chain couples TRBV6-1 to TRBJ1-3; TRBD1 is a possible D gene (6 bases). The length of the CDR3 is 18 residues. The germline V and J ends were trimmed by 4 bases and 3 bases, with 22 bases remaining between them. Germline V gives CDR1 MNHNS, CDR2 SASEGT. Here the CDR3 DNA reads TGTGCCAGCAGTGCCACCCCTCCTCGGGGGCCGGGTGGAAACACCATATATTTT. Its protein product is CASSATPPRGPGGNTIYF.

J is TRBJ1-6 and V is TRBV10-3; D ambiguous. Deletions cut 4 bases from V and 8 bases from J, with 9 bases between. Germline loops: CDR1 ENHRY, CDR2 SYGVKD. There are 13 residues in the CDR3. Written as DNA, the CDR3 is TGTGCCATCAGTGTAGGCGGGGATTCACCCCTCCACTTT. This codes for CAISVGGDSPLHF.

This clone was found once. The chain combines TRBV25-1 with TRBJ1-1; D is ambiguous. V was pared by 6 bases and J by 3 bases, with 8 bases between. The CDR3 consists of 12 residues. The germline CDR1 and CDR2 sequences are MGHDK and SYGVNS. The CDR3 DNA reads TGTGCCAGCAGCTCGGGCCACACTGAAGCTTTCTTT. It is translated as CASSSGHTEAFF.

J is TRBJ2-5 and V is TRBV28; possible D gene TRBD1, 5 bases. The CDR3 sequence is 15 residues long. V was cut by 6 bases and J by 3 bases, with 17 bases left in between. CDR1 is MDHEN, CDR2 SYDVKM, per germline. CDR3 sequence (DNA): TGTGCCAGCAGCCCCAGCAGGGTAAAAAAAGAGACCCAGTACTTC. It yields the protein CASSPSRVKKETQYF.

The J gene is TRBJ1-5, the V gene TRBV7-2; possibly TRBD1 for D (5 bases). This CDR3 has 15 residues. Per germline, CDR1 SGHTA and CDR2 FQGNSA. Trimming took off 1 base at V and 2 bases at J, with 9 bases between the two ends. The CDR3 bases are TGTGCCAGCAGCTTAGTCGGAGGGGGCAATCAGCCCCAGCATTTT. This encodes CASSLVGGGNQPQHF.

The chain links TRBV19 to TRBJ1-2; TRBD1 is a possible D gene (5 bases). The CDR3 has 14 residues. V was pared by 5 bases and J by 8 bases, with 18 bases between. Germline V CDR1 and CDR2: LNHDA, SQIVND (reference sequence). The CDR3 DNA is TGTGCCAGTAGTTTCCAGACAGCCCTGAAGGGCTACACCTTC. This gives the protein CASSFQTALKGYTF.

The rearrangement links TRBV7-9 to TRBJ2-6; D ambiguous. V lost 0 bases, J lost 1 base, and 13 bases lay in between. The CDR3 contains 18 residues. Germline assignment: CDR1 SEHNR and CDR2 FQNEAQ (reference sequence). The CDR3 DNA follows: TGTGCCAGCAGCTTAGCAGGGCCAGGACCTTCTGGGGCCAACGTCCTGACTTTC. This encodes CASSLAGPGPSGANVLTF. Full variable domain (missing parts from reference TRBV7-9 and TRBJ2-6): DTGVSQNPRHKITKRGQNVTFRCDPISEHNRLYWYRQTLGQGPEFLTYFQNEAQLEKSRLLSDRFSAERPKGSFSTLEIQRTEQGDSAMYLCASSLAGPGPSGANVLTFGAGSRLTVL.

The CDR3 coding sequence is TGTGCCACCAGTGATAGGGGAACAGATACGCAGTATTTT. Its translation is CATSDRGTDTQYF. This rearrangement joins TRBV24-1 to TRBJ2-3, with D possibly being TRBD1 (5 bases). Deletions cut 3 bases from V and 3 bases from J, with 6 bases between. Germline V gene lookup returns CDR1 KGHDR and CDR2 SFDVKD. The CDR3 has 13 amino acids.